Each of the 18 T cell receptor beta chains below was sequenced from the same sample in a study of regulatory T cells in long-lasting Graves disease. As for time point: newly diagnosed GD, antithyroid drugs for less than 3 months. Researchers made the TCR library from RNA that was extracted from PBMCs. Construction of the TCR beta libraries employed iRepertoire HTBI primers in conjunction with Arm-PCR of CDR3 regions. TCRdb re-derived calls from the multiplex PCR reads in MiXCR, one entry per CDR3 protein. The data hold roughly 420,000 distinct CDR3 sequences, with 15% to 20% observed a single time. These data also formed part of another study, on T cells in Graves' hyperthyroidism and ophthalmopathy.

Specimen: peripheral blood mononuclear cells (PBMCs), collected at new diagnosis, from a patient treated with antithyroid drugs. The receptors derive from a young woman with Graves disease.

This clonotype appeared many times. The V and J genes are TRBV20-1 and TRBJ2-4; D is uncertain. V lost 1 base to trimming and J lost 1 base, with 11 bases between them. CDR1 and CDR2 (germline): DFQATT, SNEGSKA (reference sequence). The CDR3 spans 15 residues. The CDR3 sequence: CSARVLFGAKNIQYF. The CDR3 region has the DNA TGCAGTGCTAGAGTTCTCTTTGGGGCCAAAAACATTCAGTACTTC.

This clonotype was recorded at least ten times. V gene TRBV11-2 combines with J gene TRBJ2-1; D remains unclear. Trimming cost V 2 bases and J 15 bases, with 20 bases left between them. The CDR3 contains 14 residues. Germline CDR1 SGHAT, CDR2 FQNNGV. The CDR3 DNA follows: TGTGCCAGCAGCTTACTTGTAGGGCCTAACGTAGGGTTCTTC. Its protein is CASSLLVGPNVGFF.

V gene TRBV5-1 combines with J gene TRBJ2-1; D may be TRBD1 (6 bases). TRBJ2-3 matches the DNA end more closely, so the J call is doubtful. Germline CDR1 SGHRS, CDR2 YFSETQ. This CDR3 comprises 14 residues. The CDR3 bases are TGCGCCAGCAAAATACAGGGAAGCACAGATACGCAGTATTTT. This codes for CASKIQGSTDTQYF.

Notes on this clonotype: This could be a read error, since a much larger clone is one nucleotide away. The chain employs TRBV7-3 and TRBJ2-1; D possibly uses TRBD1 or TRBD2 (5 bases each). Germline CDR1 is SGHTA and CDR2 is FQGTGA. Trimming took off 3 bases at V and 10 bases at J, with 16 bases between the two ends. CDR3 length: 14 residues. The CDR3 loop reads CASSLGVRDPEQFF. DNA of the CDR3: TGTGCCAGCAGCTTGGGGGTCAGGGACCCCGAGCAGTTCTTC.

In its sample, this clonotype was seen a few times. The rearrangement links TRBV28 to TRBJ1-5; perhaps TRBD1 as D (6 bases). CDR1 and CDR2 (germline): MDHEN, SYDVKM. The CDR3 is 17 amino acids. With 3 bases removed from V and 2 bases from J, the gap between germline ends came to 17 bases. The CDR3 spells CASSLVGRGWGNQPQHF. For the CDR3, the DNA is TGTGCCAGCAGTTTGGTGGGCAGGGGCTGGGGCAATCAGCCCCAGCATTTT.

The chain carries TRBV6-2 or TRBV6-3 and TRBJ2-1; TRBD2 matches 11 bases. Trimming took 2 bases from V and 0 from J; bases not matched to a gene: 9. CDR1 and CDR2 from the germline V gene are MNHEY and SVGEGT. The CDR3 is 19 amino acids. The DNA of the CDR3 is TGTGCCAGCAGTTACCCGGGACTAGCGGCCTTTCTCTCCTACAATGAGCAGTTCTTC. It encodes CASSYPGLAAFLSYNEQFF.

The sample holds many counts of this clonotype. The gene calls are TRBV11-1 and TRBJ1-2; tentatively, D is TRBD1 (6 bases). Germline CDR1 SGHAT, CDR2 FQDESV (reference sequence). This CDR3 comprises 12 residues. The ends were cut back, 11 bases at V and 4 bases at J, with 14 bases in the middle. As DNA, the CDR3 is TGTGCCGTATCGGGACACTTCTATGGCTACACCTTC. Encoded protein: CAVSGHFYGYTF.

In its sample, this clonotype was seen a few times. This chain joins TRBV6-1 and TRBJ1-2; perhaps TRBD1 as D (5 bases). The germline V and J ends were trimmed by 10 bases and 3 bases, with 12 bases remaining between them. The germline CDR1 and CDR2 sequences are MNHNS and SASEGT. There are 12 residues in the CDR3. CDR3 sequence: CATGWGDYGYTF. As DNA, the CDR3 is TGTGCCACCGGTTGGGGGGACTATGGCTACACCTTC.

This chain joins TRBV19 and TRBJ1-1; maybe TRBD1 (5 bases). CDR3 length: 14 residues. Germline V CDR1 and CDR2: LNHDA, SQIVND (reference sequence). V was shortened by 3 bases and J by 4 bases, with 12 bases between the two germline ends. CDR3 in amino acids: CASSMAGAGTEAFF. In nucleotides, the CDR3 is TGTGCCAGTAGTATGGCCGGGGCCGGCACTGAAGCTTTCTTT.

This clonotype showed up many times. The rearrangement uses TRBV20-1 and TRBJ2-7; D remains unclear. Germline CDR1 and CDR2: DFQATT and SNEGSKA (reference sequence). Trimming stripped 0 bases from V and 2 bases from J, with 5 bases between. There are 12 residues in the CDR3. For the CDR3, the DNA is TGCAGTGCTAGAGAGGCCGCCTACGAGCAGTACTTC. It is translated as CSAREAAYEQYF.

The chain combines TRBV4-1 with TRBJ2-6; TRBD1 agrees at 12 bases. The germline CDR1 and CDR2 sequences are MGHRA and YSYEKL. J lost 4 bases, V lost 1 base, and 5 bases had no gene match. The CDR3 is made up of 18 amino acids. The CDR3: CASSQVGDRGQGANVLTF. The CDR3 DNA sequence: TGCGCCAGCAGCCAAGTCGGGGACAGGGGGCAAGGGGCCAACGTCCTGACTTTC.

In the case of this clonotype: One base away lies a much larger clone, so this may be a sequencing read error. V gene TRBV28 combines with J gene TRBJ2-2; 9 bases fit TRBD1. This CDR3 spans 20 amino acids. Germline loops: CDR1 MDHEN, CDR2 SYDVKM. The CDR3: CASSLGVHRTGVWYTGELVF. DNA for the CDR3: TGTGCCAGCAGTTTAGGTGTCCACAGGACAGGGGTATGGTACACCGGGGAGCTGGTTTTT.

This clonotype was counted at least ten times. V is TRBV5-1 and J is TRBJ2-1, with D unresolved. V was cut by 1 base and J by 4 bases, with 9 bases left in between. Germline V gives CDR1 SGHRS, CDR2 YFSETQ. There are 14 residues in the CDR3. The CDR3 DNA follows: TGCGCCAGCAGCTTGTGGACGGATTACAATGAGCAGTTCTTC. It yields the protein CASSLWTDYNEQFF. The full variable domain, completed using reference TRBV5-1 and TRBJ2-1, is KAGVTQTPRYLIKTRGQQVTLSCSPISGHRSVSWYQQTPGQGLQFLFEYFSETQRNKGNFPGRFSGRQFSNSRSEMNVSTLELGDSALYLCASSLWTDYNEQFFGPGTRLTVL.

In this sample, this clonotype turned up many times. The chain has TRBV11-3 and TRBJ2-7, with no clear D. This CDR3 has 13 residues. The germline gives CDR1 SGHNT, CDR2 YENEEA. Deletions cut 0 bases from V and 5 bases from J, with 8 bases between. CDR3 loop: CASSLDRYHEQYF. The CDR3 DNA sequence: TGTGCCAGCAGCTTAGATCGTTATCACGAGCAGTACTTC.

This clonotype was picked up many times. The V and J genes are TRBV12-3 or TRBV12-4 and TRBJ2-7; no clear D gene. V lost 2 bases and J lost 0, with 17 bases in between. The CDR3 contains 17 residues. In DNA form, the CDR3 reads TGTGCCAGCAGTTTAAGGGTTCGGACGGAGAGCTCCTACGAGCAGTACTTC. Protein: CASSLRVRTESSYEQYF.

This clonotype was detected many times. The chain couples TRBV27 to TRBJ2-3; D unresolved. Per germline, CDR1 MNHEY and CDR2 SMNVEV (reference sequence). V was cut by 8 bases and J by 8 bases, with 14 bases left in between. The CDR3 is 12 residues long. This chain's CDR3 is CASGPPQSTQYF. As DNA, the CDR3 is TGTGCCAGCGGCCCCCCTCAGAGTACGCAGTATTTT.

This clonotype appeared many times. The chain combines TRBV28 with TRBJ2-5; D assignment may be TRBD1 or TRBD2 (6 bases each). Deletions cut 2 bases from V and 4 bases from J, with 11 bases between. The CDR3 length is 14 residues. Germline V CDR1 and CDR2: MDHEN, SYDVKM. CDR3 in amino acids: CASSLLGGIETQYF. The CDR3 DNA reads TGTGCCAGCAGTTTACTAGGGGGGATAGAGACCCAGTACTTC.

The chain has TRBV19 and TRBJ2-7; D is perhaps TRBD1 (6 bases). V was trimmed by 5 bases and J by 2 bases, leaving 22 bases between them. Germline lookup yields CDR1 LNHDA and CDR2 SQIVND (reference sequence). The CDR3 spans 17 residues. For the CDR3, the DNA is TGTGCCAGTAGTCCGGGAAGTACAGGGATGAGTACCTACGAGCAGTACTTC. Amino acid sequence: CASSPGSTGMSTYEQYF.